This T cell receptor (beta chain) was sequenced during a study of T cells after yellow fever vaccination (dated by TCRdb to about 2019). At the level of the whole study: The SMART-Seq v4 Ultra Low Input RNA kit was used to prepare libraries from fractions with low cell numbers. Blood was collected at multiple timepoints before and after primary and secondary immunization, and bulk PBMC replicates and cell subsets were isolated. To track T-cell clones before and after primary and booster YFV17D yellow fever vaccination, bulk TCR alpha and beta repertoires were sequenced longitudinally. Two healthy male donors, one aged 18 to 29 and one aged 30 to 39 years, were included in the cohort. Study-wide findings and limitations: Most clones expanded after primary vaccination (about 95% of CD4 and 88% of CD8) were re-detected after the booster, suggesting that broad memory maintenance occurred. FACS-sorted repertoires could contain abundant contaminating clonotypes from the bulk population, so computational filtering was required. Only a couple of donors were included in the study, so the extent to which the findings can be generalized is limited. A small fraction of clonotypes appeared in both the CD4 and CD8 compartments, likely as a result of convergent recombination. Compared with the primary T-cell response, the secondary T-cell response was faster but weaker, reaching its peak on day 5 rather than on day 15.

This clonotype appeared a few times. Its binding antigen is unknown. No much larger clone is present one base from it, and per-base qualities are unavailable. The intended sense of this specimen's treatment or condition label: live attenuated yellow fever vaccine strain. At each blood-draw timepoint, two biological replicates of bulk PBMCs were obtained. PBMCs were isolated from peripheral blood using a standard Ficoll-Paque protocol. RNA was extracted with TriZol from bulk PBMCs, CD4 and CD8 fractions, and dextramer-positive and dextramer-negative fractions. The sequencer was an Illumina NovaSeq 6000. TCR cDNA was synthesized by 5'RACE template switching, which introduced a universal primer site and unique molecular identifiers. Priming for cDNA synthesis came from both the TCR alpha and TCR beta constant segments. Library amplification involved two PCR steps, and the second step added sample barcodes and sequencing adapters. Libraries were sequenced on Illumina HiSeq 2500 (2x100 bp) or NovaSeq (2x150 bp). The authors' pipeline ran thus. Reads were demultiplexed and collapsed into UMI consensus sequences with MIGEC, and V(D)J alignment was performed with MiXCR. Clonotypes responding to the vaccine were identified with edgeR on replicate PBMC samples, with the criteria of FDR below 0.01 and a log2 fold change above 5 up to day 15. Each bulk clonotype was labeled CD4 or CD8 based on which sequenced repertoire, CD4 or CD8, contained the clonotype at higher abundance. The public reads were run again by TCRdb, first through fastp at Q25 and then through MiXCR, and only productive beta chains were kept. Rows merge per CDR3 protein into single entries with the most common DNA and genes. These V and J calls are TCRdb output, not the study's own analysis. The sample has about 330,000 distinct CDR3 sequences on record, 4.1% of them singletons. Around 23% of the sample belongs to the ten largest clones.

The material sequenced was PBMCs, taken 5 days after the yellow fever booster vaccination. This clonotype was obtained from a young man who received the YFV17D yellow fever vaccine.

The DNA reads TGTGCCAGCAGCTTATATCGACAGGGAGTGAGGCATGGAGCTAATGAAAAACTGTTTTTT. This gives the protein CASSLYRQGVRHGANEKLFF. The sequence joins TRBV7-2 to TRBJ1-4, with 7 bases matching TRBD1. From the cysteine through the phenylalanine, the CDR3 covers 20 amino acids. The only DNA kept is the CDR3, 60 bases in frame from the first base. CDR1 is given as SGHTA and CDR2 as FQGNSA, both from the germline V gene. At the junction V is shortened by 2 bases and J by 3 bases; bases outside the gene matches: 18. The full variable domain, with segments outside the CDR3 supplied by the reference TRBV7-2 and TRBJ1-4 proteins, appears as GAGVSQSPSNKVTEKGKDVELRCDPISGHTALYWYRQSLGQGLEFLIYFQGNSAPDKSGLPSDRFSAERTGGSVSTLTIQRTQQEDSAVYLCASSLYRQGVRHGANEKLFFGSGTQLSVL.